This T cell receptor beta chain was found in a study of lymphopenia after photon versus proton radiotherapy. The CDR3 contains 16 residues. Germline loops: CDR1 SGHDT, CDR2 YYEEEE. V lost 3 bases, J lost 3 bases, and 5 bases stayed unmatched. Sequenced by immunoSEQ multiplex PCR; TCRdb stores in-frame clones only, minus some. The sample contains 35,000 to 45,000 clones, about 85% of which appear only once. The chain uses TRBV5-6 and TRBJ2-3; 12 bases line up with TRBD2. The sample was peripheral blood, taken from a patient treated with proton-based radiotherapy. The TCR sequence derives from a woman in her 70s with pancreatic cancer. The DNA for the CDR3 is TGTGCCAGCAGCTCGACTAGCGGGAGAAGGACAGATACGCAGTATTTT. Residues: CASSSTSGRRTDTQYF.